A single TCR beta chain is shown here with its context. There is no known antigen for this receptor. No much larger clonotype is one base removed from it; base qualities were not supplied. The trial excluded patients who had a history of autoimmune disease or were on systemic immunosuppression. Peripheral blood for TCR sequencing was drawn from every dose cohort at baseline, at cycle 4 day 1 and at cycle 7 day 1. Samples came from an open-label, multicenter, first-in-human phase I dose-escalation trial of ivuxolimab. Adults with locally advanced or metastatic head and neck squamous cell, hepatocellular, melanoma or renal cell carcinoma were enrolled in the trial. Before TCR sequencing, CD4+ and CD8+ T cells were separately sorted from peripheral blood. The data stem from a study of OX40 agonist ivuxolimab in advanced cancers. Regarding the complete study: Ivuxolimab was an agonistic, fully human IgG2 monoclonal antibody directed against OX40 (CD134), a costimulatory receptor. Intravenous ivuxolimab was administered to patients every 2 weeks at six dose levels: 0.01, 0.1, 0.3, 1.5, 3 and 10 mg/kg. Among the roughly 52 dose-escalation patients, about 20 had hepatocellular carcinoma, approximately 15 melanoma, 9 renal cell carcinoma and 9 head and neck cancer. In the dose-escalation cohort, more than 75% of patients were male, and the mean age was roughly 60 years, with a range of 23 to 79. Patients were allowed to have had prior anti-PD-1, anti-PD-L1 or anti-CTLA-4 therapy, and around 41% of the dose-escalation patients had previously received checkpoint inhibitors. Partial responses occurred in three dose-escalation patients: two with cutaneous melanoma and one with hepatocellular carcinoma. The purpose of peripheral TCRbeta sequencing was to test whether ivuxolimab changed TCR sequence diversity and led to clonal T-cell expansion. The monotherapy dose-escalation portion (N ≈ 56 patients) of the phase I ivuxolimab trial is reported in the paper.

Genomic DNA was extracted from sorted cells for sequencing of the TCRbeta CDR3 region. The immunoSEQ Assay was used to sequence the TCRbeta CDR3 regions. The table was pulled from immuneACCESS by TCRdb, which kept in-frame rearrangements only. Such tables lose some clones; where checked, under half of the loss comes from unresolved V genes, and the rest has no known cause. For this sample the table gives 53,000 or so clones, of which around 77% were detected only once. The ten biggest clones cover roughly 2% of the sample. The germline V gene supplies CDR1 MRHNA and CDR2 SNTAGT. The CDR3 runs 15 residues from the cysteine to the phenylalanine. The only DNA kept is the CDR3, 45 bases in frame from the first base. V is pared back by 7 bases and J by 6 bases, with 18 bases lying between the germline termini. Overall study results and their limits: Partial responders in the 0.1-3.0 mg/kg groups had among the lowest normalized peripheral clonal expansion, especially among CD8+ T cells. Antigen specificity was not determined for the clonally expanded peripheral T cells. After ivuxolimab, expanded clones were on average more numerous among CD8+ T cells than among CD4+ T cells. At doses of 0.1 to 3.0 mg/kg, clonal expansion of both CD4+ and CD8+ blood T cells was observed from baseline to week 6. Low levels of normalized T-cell clonal expansion were also seen in some patients who did not respond.

This receptor was obtained from an adult with an advanced solid tumor such as melanoma, head and neck, liver or kidney cancer. This specimen was CD4+ or CD8+ T cells sorted from blood, taken in a trial of the OX40 agonist ivuxolimab. Here the chain combines TRBV6-4 and TRBJ1-4, with the D gene call left open. The CDR3 reads as follows: CASKREWWTDEKLFF. The DNA sequence reads TGTGCCAGCAAGCGGGAGTGGTGGACCGATGAAAAACTGTTTTTT.